The sequence of this T cell receptor beta chain was determined in a study of beta chain features in type 1 diabetes. The study reverse transcribed the entire isolated RNA, so it sequenced expressed TCRB transcripts. Repertoires were generated with immunoSEQ multiplex PCR, while TCRdb's copy carries only in-frame clones and drops some. The sample comprises 160,000 or so clones, 8.5% to 10% of which are singletons, and roughly 0.7% rests with the top ten. Whole-study findings and limits: The naive, central memory and Treg TCRB repertoires of patients appeared to be more similar to one another than those of healthy donors. Highly expressing activated T cells could be over-counted with a cDNA template. The study found moderately but significantly shorter TCRB CDR3s in all four CD4+ subsets of Type 1 diabetes patients. The analysis here could not establish whether HLA type shapes TCRB rearrangement.

One heparinised draw of blood, averaging about 110 mL, came from each donor. This clone appeared a few times. Its target is not known. The specimen was central memory CD4+ T cells from blood. The TCR comes from a woman younger than 45 with type 1 diabetes.

CDR3 sequence (DNA): TGCAGCGTTGAGACAGGACAATCAAAGCAGTACTTC. Translated, it gives CSVETGQSKQYF. J is TRBJ2-5 and V is TRBV29-1; maybe TRBD1 (6 bases). V lost 3 bases and J 11 bases, leaving 16 bases between the germline ends. Germline V gene sequence: CDR1 SQVTM, CDR2 ANQGSEA. This CDR3 region has 12 residues. The complete variable domain, with remaining parts taken from reference TRBV29-1 and TRBJ2-5, reads SAVISQKPSRDICQRGTSLTIQCQVDSQVTMMFWYRQQPGQSLTLIATANQGSEATYESGFVIDKFPISRPNLTFSTLTVSNMSPEDSSIYLCSVETGQSKQYFGPGTRLLVL.